This T cell receptor beta chain was retrieved from a study of cytomegalovirus exposure and HLA in healthy donors. General observations from the study: TCR beta chains numbering approximately 150 were designated cytomegalovirus-associated.

CDR1 and CDR2 (germline): LNHDA, SQIVND (reference sequence). CDR3 size: 13 residues. V was shortened by 4 bases and J by 7 bases, with 10 bases between the two germline ends. The assay was immunoSEQ multiplex PCR, and TCRdb's table has in-frame clones only and misses some. The repertoire has around 160,000 clones, approximately 88% of them found once; the top ten carry approximately 10%. As regards this clone: Its antigen is not identified.

The sample comprised PBMCs. This receptor was identified in a man aged 25-45 years in good health and CMV-seropositive. The chain carries TRBV19 and TRBJ1-4; D uncertain. CDR3 in amino acids: CASSSGGREKLFF. The CDR3 DNA follows: TGTGCCAGTAGTAGTGGAGGCCGTGAAAAACTGTTTTTT.